These 21 T cell receptor beta chains were all obtained from the same sample, sequenced in a study of T cells in Graves' hyperthyroidism and ophthalmopathy. TCR beta CDR3 sequences were amplified from RNA transcripts. When the TCR CDR3 underwent first-round RT-PCR, the HTBI primer set was used. MiXCR, run by TCRdb on the multiplex PCR reads, gives a single entry per CDR3 protein. This sample carries a few hundred thousand distinct CDR3 sequences, approximately 15% of them seen once, and the ten largest clones take around 3.5%. The sample consisted of blood. These receptors were collected from a woman in her thirties or forties with Graves' ophthalmopathy.

This clonotype was seen more than once but under ten times. The chain has TRBV9 and TRBJ1-5, with D maybe TRBD1 (5 bases). The germline gives CDR1 SGDLS, CDR2 YYNGEE. V lost 0 bases, J lost 5 bases, and 9 bases lay in between. The CDR3 has 14 amino acids. CDR3 bases: TGTGCCAGCAGCGTAGAGGACACTCATCAGCCCCAGCATTTT. This translates into CASSVEDTHQPQHF.

V is TRBV20-1 and J is TRBJ2-3; 9 bases are a match to TRBD2. J gave up 5 bases and V 4 bases, and 10 bases lay outside the gene matches. Germline assignment: CDR1 DFQATT and CDR2 SNEGSKA (reference sequence). The CDR3 has 15 amino acids. CDR3: CSANGGRAGEDTQYF. In DNA, the CDR3 is TGCAGTGCTAATGGCGGGAGGGCGGGGGAAGATACGCAGTATTTT.

This clonotype was recorded many times. The chain carries TRBV28 and TRBJ2-7; D is ambiguous. The CDR3 has 13 residues. Between the trimmed V and J ends, which lost 3 bases and 2 bases, there was a span of 8 bases. Germline lookup yields CDR1 MDHEN and CDR2 SYDVKM. CDR3 DNA: TGTGCCAGCAGTTTCGGATCTCCCTACGAGCAGTACTTC. Its translation: CASSFGSPYEQYF.

This clonotype occurred many times. The chain links TRBV20-1 to TRBJ2-7, with D tentatively TRBD1 or TRBD2 (5 bases each). The V gene lost 1 base and the J gene lost 6 bases, with 16 bases spanning the gap. The CDR3 is 14 residues long. The V gene's germline CDR1 is DFQATT and CDR2 SNEGSKA (reference sequence). The CDR3 sequence is CSARVYGGKSEQYF. Written as DNA, the CDR3 is TGCAGTGCTAGAGTGTATGGGGGAAAGTCCGAGCAGTACTTC.

This clonotype showed up many times. The chain recombines TRBV18 with TRBJ1-2; TRBD1 might be the D (6 bases). Germline V CDR1 and CDR2: KGHSH, LQKENI. Trimming shortened V by 1 base and J by 0 bases, and 9 bases separated the two germline ends. The CDR3 is 15 amino acids. CDR3 region: CASSPRDNPNYGYTF. The CDR3 bases are TGTGCCAGCTCACCACGGGACAATCCTAACTATGGCTACACCTTC. The full variable domain, its missing parts supplied by reference TRBV18 and TRBJ1-2, is NAGVMQNPRHLVRRRGQEARLRCSPMKGHSHVYWYRQLPEEGLKFMVYLQKENIIDESGMPKERFSAEFPKEGPSILRIQQVVRGDSAAYFCASSPRDNPNYGYTFGSGTRLTVV.

This clonotype was picked up many times. The chain employs TRBV9 and TRBJ1-1; a possible D gene is TRBD1 (6 bases). Trimming shortened V by 3 bases and J by 7 bases, and 13 bases separated the two germline ends. This CDR3 contains 13 residues. The germline V gene encodes CDR1 SGDLS and CDR2 YYNGEE. CDR3 loop: CASSALGGHEAFF. CDR3 sequence (DNA): TGTGCCAGCAGCGCGTTAGGGGGGCATGAAGCTTTCTTT.

In its sample, this clonotype was seen many times. This chain joins TRBV2 and TRBJ2-2, with D possibly TRBD1 on 6 matching bases. The V gene's germline CDR1 is SNHLY and CDR2 FYNNEI. Trimming shortened V by 3 bases and J by 1 base, and 6 bases separated the two germline ends. The CDR3 length is 14 residues. This CDR3 is CASSEDRNTGELFF. The CDR3 DNA sequence: TGTGCCAGCAGTGAGGACAGGAACACCGGGGAGCTGTTTTTT.

This clonotype was observed a handful of times. V gene TRBV27 combines with J gene TRBJ2-7; TRBD1 matches 7 bases. The CDR3 consists of 16 residues. The junction had 9 bases not matched to a gene; V was cut back by 3 bases and J by 1 base. Germline lookup yields CDR1 MNHEY and CDR2 SMNVEV (reference sequence). The CDR3 protein is CASSLGRGRYSYEQYF. The CDR3 region has the DNA TGTGCCAGCAGTTTGGGAAGGGGGCGGTATTCCTACGAGCAGTACTTC.

A few counts support this clonotype. A much bigger clone sits one base away, suggesting this may be a read error. This chain connects TRBV5-1 to TRBJ2-3; D unresolved. This CDR3 is 11 amino acids long. Germline V gene sequence: CDR1 SGHRS, CDR2 YFSETQ. The CDR3 sequence is CARSEKDTQYF. The CDR3 DNA follows: TGCGCCCGCAGTGAAAAGGATACGCAGTATTTT.

The rearrangement joins TRBV2 to TRBJ1-3, with TRBD1 identical over 9 bases. J lost 8 bases, V lost 8 bases, and 13 bases had no gene match. The CDR3 has 15 amino acids. Germline-derived CDR1 and CDR2 are SNHLY and FYNNEI. The CDR3 sequence is CASDIPGQGVDTIYF. In DNA, the CDR3 is TGTGCCAGCGACATACCGGGACAGGGTGTAGACACCATATATTTT.

The gene calls are TRBV19 and TRBJ1-6; D gene unclear. CDR3 length: 15 amino acids. Deletions cut 9 bases from V and 0 bases from J, with 12 bases between. The germline gives CDR1 LNHDA, CDR2 SQIVND (reference sequence). CDR3 in amino acids: CASRALSSYNSPLHF. In nucleotides, the CDR3 is TGTGCCAGCCGGGCCCTGAGCTCCTATAATTCACCCCTCCACTTT.

The J gene is TRBJ2-5, the V gene TRBV5-4, with 10 bases matching TRBD1. CDR1 and CDR2 (germline): SGHNT, YYREEE (reference sequence). The CDR3 covers 18 residues. V was pared by 6 bases and J by 3 bases, with 17 bases of the junction left unmatched. The CDR3 DNA reads as TGTGCCAGCAACAGGGGTTCGGGACAGGGGCTTTCCGAAGAGACCCAGTACTTC. Encoded protein: CASNRGSGQGLSEETQYF.

The chain has TRBV3-1 and TRBJ1-1, with D unresolved. The CDR3 spans 12 residues. Trimming took off 1 base at V and 9 bases at J, with 9 bases between the two ends. Per the germline V gene, CDR1 is LGHDT and CDR2 is YNNKEL (reference sequence). The CDR3 reads CASSQVRDQAFF. CDR3 nucleotide sequence: TGTGCCAGCAGCCAAGTCCGGGATCAAGCTTTCTTT.

The table lists this clonotype with a few counts. This chain uses TRBV5-1 with TRBJ1-2, with 11 positions matching TRBD1. The CDR3 length is 14 residues. Germline V CDR1 and CDR2: SGHRS, YFSETQ. With 5 bases clipped from V and 8 bases from J, the junction kept 8 bases outside the gene matches. The CDR3 reads CASSYSGQGDGYTF. The CDR3 DNA follows: TGCGCCAGCAGTTACTCGGGACAGGGGGACGGCTACACCTTC.

The CDR3: CATSGPSTDTQYF. The CDR3, as DNA: TGTGCCACCAGTGGTCCCAGCACAGATACGCAGTATTTT. The chain carries TRBV24-1 and TRBJ2-3; D is ambiguous. This CDR3 contains 13 residues. Germline CDR1 and CDR2: KGHDR and SFDVKD. Trimming took off 5 bases at V and 0 bases at J, with 5 bases between the two ends.

This clonotype came up many times. The CDR3 sequence: CASSEGQGLGYEQYF. CDR3 in DNA: TGTGCCAGCAGTGAGGGACAGGGATTGGGCTACGAGCAGTACTTC. This chain connects TRBV6-1 to TRBJ2-7, with 9 bases lining up with TRBD1. Germline values: CDR1 MNHNS, CDR2 SASEGT. This CDR3 has 15 residues. The junction had 6 bases not matched to a gene; V was cut back by 3 bases and J by 3 bases.

This clonotype was observed a handful of times. The chain uses TRBV6-4 and TRBJ2-2; TRBD2 agrees at 9 bases. Germline CDR1 and CDR2: MRHNA and SNTAGT. This CDR3 comprises 16 residues. The ends lost 2 bases at V and 5 bases at J; junction bases unmatched: 6. CDR3 sequence: CASSDESSGETGELFF. In DNA form, the CDR3 reads TGTGCCAGCAGTGACGAGTCTAGCGGGGAAACCGGGGAGCTGTTTTTT.

This clonotype was seen at least ten times. The V and J genes are TRBV18 and TRBJ2-5, with D uncertain. This CDR3 has 14 residues. The germline V gene encodes CDR1 KGHSH and CDR2 LQKENI. Trimming removed 2 bases from V and 4 bases from J, with 11 bases in between. In nucleotides, the CDR3 is TGTGCCAGCTCACCATCAACTCCCAGAGAGACCCAGTACTTC. The encoded protein is CASSPSTPRETQYF.

The V call is TRBV5-1, the J call TRBJ2-3, with D possibly being TRBD1 or TRBD2 (7 bases each). Trimming left V 5 bases short and J 4 bases short, with 17 bases between. Germline CDR1 SGHRS, CDR2 YFSETQ. The CDR3 spans 15 residues. CDR3 sequence reads: CASRPGGAGADTQYF. In DNA, the CDR3 is TGCGCCAGCAGACCAGGGGGGGCCGGCGCAGATACGCAGTATTTT.

This clonotype was picked up many times. The chain couples TRBV11-1 to TRBJ2-3; D ambiguous. Trimming took 2 bases from V and 3 from J, leaving 6 bases between them. The length of the CDR3 is 13 residues. Germline CDR1 and CDR2: SGHAT and FQDESV (reference sequence). CDR3 loop: CASSLSDTDTQYF. In DNA form, the CDR3 reads TGTGCCAGCAGCTTAAGTGATACAGATACGCAGTATTTT.

In its sample, this clonotype was seen many times. The chain recombines TRBV27 with TRBJ1-1; D gene uncertain. In germline, CDR1 is MNHEY, CDR2 SMNVEV (reference sequence). This CDR3 is 13 amino acids long. Trimming shortened V by 7 bases and J by 1 base, and 10 bases separated the two germline ends. The DNA of the CDR3 is TGTGCCAGCACCCCATGGAGGAACACTGAAGCTTTCTTT. Its translation: CASTPWRNTEAFF.